The T cell receptor (beta chain) under discussion was sequenced for a study of T cell responses to AZD1222 COVID-19 vaccine. TCRdb's table, derived via immunoSEQ multiplex PCR, lists solely in-frame clones and lacks some. The sample includes over 150,000 clones, 80% to 95% seen only once; the top ten take about 3.5%. Germline CDR1 is SGHNT and CDR2 is YYREEE (reference sequence). With V trimmed by 2 bases and J by 3 bases, 8 bases remained unmatched. The CDR3 is 17 amino acids. The sequence derives from an adult who received the AZD1222 COVID-19 vaccine. Sample: peripheral blood, taken 28 days after the second AZD1222 dose. The chain has TRBV5-4 and TRBJ2-4; 10 nucleotides agree with TRBD2. DNA for the CDR3: TGTGCCAGCAGCTTTCCAGCGGGAGGGCCGGGCAAAAACATTCAGTACTTC. This sequence encodes CASSFPAGGPGKNIQYF.